This is a list of T cell receptor beta chains from one sample in a study of blood T cell repertoires in COVID-19. The repertoire was sequenced with immunoSEQ multiplex PCR; TCRdb's copy has only in-frame clones and lacks some. The sample yields over 250,000 clones, nearly 90% seen once. The sequenced material came from PBMCs or T cells enriched from blood (not recorded which). These receptors were taken from an older woman who had recovered from COVID-19. The CDR3 runs from the conserved cysteine through the conserved F or W. Fields, in order: clone size, J gene, D gene, V gene, CDR3 DNA, CDR3 protein. A D gene is named only where the DNA matches it firmly. Rows give clone size only sometimes, using once, few, many, or a class for an expanded clone.

clone_size: -; j_call: TRBJ1-1; d_call: -; v_call: TRBV6-5; cdr3_nt: TGTGCCAGCACCCTAACGGGGGGATTGGGCACTGAAGCTTTCTTT; cdr3_aa: CASTLTGGLGTEAFF
clone_size: -; j_call: TRBJ1-2; d_call: -; v_call: TRBV28; cdr3_nt: TGTGCCAGCCAGGAGGATGGCTACACCTTC; cdr3_aa: CASQEDGYTF
clone_size: once; j_call: TRBJ2-1; d_call: -; v_call: TRBV3-1/TRBV3-2; cdr3_nt: TGTGCCAGCAGCCAAGTTGAGTGGTCCGTGCAGTTCTTC; cdr3_aa: CASSQVEWSVQFF
clone_size: once; j_call: TRBJ2-7; d_call: -; v_call: TRBV5-1; cdr3_nt: TGCGCCAGCAGCTTGGTACAGGGCGCATACGAGCAGTACTTC; cdr3_aa: CASSLVQGAYEQYF
clone_size: -; j_call: TRBJ1-5; d_call: -; v_call: TRBV2; cdr3_nt: TGTGCCAGCAGTGGTAACAATCAGCCCCAGCATTTT; cdr3_aa: CASSGNNQPQHF
clone_size: -; j_call: TRBJ1-1; d_call: -; v_call: TRBV7-3; cdr3_nt: TGTGCCAGCAGCTTAAATTCGCAGGAAGGCACTGAAGCTTTCTTT; cdr3_aa: CASSLNSQEGTEAFF
clone_size: -; j_call: TRBJ1-4; d_call: -; v_call: TRBV2; cdr3_nt: TGTGCCACTACCAGGGAAGGGGCGAGGACGGGTGAAAAACTGTTTTTT; cdr3_aa: CATTREGARTGEKLFF
clone_size: -; j_call: TRBJ1-5; d_call: TRBD1; v_call: TRBV9; cdr3_nt: TGTGCCAGCAGCGAACAGGGGGCAGATCAGCCCCAGCATTTT; cdr3_aa: CASSEQGADQPQHF
clone_size: -; j_call: TRBJ1-6; d_call: -; v_call: TRBV7-6; cdr3_nt: TGTGCCAGCAGCTTAGAGGAGGGGTATAATTCACCCCTCCACTTT; cdr3_aa: CASSLEEGYNSPLHF
clone_size: once; j_call: TRBJ1-4; d_call: -; v_call: TRBV5-4; cdr3_nt: TGTGCCAGCAGCTTCCGGACCGGGTCGGGGGGAGAAAAACTGTTTTTT; cdr3_aa: CASSFRTGSGGEKLFF
clone_size: -; j_call: TRBJ2-7; d_call: -; v_call: TRBV7-2; cdr3_nt: TGTGCCATCCTACTCCCACTTCCCTCCTACGAGCAGTACTTC; cdr3_aa: CAILLPLPSYEQYF
clone_size: -; j_call: TRBJ1-1; d_call: -; v_call: TRBV2; cdr3_nt: TGTGCCAGTCGGACAGAATCGAACACTGAAGCTTTCTTT; cdr3_aa: CASRTESNTEAFF
clone_size: -; j_call: TRBJ1-1; d_call: TRBD1; v_call: TRBV6-5; cdr3_nt: TGTGCCAGCAGGGACAGGGGCCCCAACACTGAAGCTTTCTTT; cdr3_aa: CASRDRGPNTEAFF
clone_size: -; j_call: TRBJ1-6; d_call: TRBD1; v_call: TRBV18; cdr3_nt: TGTGCCAGCTCAGGACAGGTCAATTCACCCCTCCACTTT; cdr3_aa: CASSGQVNSPLHF
clone_size: -; j_call: TRBJ1-2; d_call: -; v_call: TRBV5-4; cdr3_nt: TGTGCCAGCAGATGGGACATTGGAGGCTACACCTTC; cdr3_aa: CASRWDIGGYTF
clone_size: -; j_call: TRBJ1-5; d_call: TRBD1; v_call: TRBV3-1/TRBV3-2; cdr3_nt: TGTGCCAGCAGCCCCGGACAGGGAGGGAGGTGGCCCCAGCATTTT; cdr3_aa: CASSPGQGGRWPQHF
clone_size: -; j_call: TRBJ1-4; d_call: -; v_call: TRBV6-1; cdr3_nt: TGTGCCAGCAGTGAAGATTGGGGGCTCAATGAAAAACTGTTTTTT; cdr3_aa: CASSEDWGLNEKLFF
clone_size: -; j_call: TRBJ1-2; d_call: TRBD1; v_call: TRBV28; cdr3_nt: TGTGCCAGCAGTTCAGGACAGGGCGGTGGCTACACCTTC; cdr3_aa: CASSSGQGGGYTF
clone_size: -; j_call: TRBJ1-6; d_call: -; v_call: TRBV11-3; cdr3_nt: TGTGCCAGCAGCTTAGCAACCGGTTCACCCCTCCACTTT; cdr3_aa: CASSLATGSPLHF
clone_size: -; j_call: TRBJ1-3; d_call: -; v_call: TRBV18; cdr3_nt: TGTGCCAGCTCACCAACAACAGCCTCTGGAAACACCATATATTTT; cdr3_aa: CASSPTTASGNTIYF
clone_size: -; j_call: TRBJ2-3; d_call: -; v_call: TRBV4-1; cdr3_nt: TGCGCCAGCAGCCCGGGAAGGGCAGATACGCAGTATTTT; cdr3_aa: CASSPGRADTQYF
clone_size: -; j_call: TRBJ2-1; d_call: TRBD1; v_call: TRBV6-5; cdr3_nt: TGTGCCAGCAGCCCCGACAGGGGCACCTACAATGAGCAGTTCTTC; cdr3_aa: CASSPDRGTYNEQFF